This section outlines one T cell receptor beta chain sequence together with its context. TCRdb redid the calling of the 5' RACE reads with MiXCR, one entry per CDR3 protein. Of a few hundred thousand distinct CDR3 sequences listed, around a sixth are singletons. These data belong to a study of identical twins. This clonotype was sampled from a man aged 50 to 60 in good health. Sequenced material: naive T cells sorted from blood.

CDR3: CASSPLAGTSYEQYF. The CDR3, as DNA: TGTGCCAGCAGTCCACTAGCGGGAACCTCCTACGAGCAGTACTTC. This rearrangement joins TRBV28 to TRBJ2-7; 10 bases align to TRBD2. The junction had 4 bases not matched to a gene; V was cut back by 5 bases and J by 0 bases. This CDR3 has 15 amino acids. Per germline, CDR1 MDHEN and CDR2 SYDVKM.